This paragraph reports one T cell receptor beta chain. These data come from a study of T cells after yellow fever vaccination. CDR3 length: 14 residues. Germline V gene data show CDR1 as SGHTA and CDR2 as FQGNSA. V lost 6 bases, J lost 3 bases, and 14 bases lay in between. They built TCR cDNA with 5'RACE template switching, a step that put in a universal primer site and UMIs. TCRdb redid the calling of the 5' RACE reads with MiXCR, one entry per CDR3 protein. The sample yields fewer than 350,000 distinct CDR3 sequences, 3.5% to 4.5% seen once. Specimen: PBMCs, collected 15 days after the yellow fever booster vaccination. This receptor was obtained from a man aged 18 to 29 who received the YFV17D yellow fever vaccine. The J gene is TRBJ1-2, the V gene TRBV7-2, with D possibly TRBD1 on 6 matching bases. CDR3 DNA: TGTGCCAGCAGGTCCACCAGGACAGACTATGGCTACACCTTC. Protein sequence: CASRSTRTDYGYTF.